This T cell receptor (beta chain) is drawn from a study of T cell responses to AZD1222 COVID-19 vaccine. This clone showed up just once. Its cognate antigen is unknown. Study conclusions and caveats: Mostly white British, mostly female donors; authors suggested clonal diversity may be underestimated. A rise in Spike-specific TCR breadth and depth followed two AZD1222 doses. Among spike-specific TCRs, nearly half reportedly target unmutated variant regions. The number of AZD1222 recipients seropositive at baseline was only five or six.

CDR1 and CDR2 (germline): MNHEY, SMNVEV (reference sequence). The V gene lost 5 bases and the J gene lost 0 bases, with 8 bases spanning the gap. The CDR3 spans 14 residues. Clones were read by immunoSEQ multiplex PCR, and TCRdb kept only the in-frame ones, dropping some. Here the sample spans fewer than 130,000 clones, about 85% being singletons. The clonotype originates from an adult in good health. The sample here was peripheral blood, taken on day 0 of AZD1222 vaccination. The V call is TRBV27, the J call TRBJ1-5; D unclear. The CDR3 protein is CASSKIYSNQPQHF. DNA for the CDR3: TGTGCCAGCAGTAAGATTTATAGCAATCAGCCCCAGCATTTT.